The entry that follows covers one T cell receptor beta chain sequence. CDR1 LGHNA and CDR2 YNFKEQ come from the germline V gene. This CDR3 has 14 amino acids. The V gene end was trimmed by 0 bases and the J gene end by 4 bases; junction bases not matched to a gene: 1. TCRdb keeps only in-frame clones here, not all; method: immunoSEQ multiplex PCR. The table has some 150,000 clones, around 90% seen once; the top ten hold 4.9%. These data originate in a study of control samples from healthy donors and cancer patients. The TCR comes from a man aged 25 to 40 in good health. Sequenced sample: blood. The gene calls are TRBV4-2 and TRBJ1-1; 8 bases agree with TRBD1. The CDR3, as DNA: TGTGCCAGCAGCCAAGACAGGGGGCCCACTGAAGCTTTCTTT. Protein sequence: CASSQDRGPTEAFF.